The 14 T cell receptor beta chains below all came from one sample that was sequenced in a study of blood T cell repertoires in COVID-19. The method was immunoSEQ multiplex PCR; TCRdb's version includes in-frame clones alone and lacks a portion of them. Altogether 250,000 to 350,000 clones are present, 80% to 90% being singletons, with the ten largest covering approximately 5%. The material sequenced was PBMCs or T cells enriched from blood (not recorded which). The receptor source for this set is a woman aged 25 to 39 who had recovered from COVID-19.

The V and J genes are TRBV6-5 and TRBJ1-2; a weak D match, TRBD1 (5 bases). The CDR3 extends over 12 amino acids. The V gene's germline CDR1 is MNHEY and CDR2 SVGAGI. V lost 6 bases, J lost 7 bases, and 12 bases lay in between. The CDR3 DNA follows: TGTGCCAGCAGGTCCTGGGGACTTGGCTACACCTTC. Residues: CASRSWGLGYTF.

This clone was seen only a few times. The rearrangement joins TRBV5-1 to TRBJ2-2, with D unclear. This CDR3 is built from 13 residues. The V end lost 4 bases, the J end lost 7 bases, and 11 bases lay between the germline ends. Germline loops: CDR1 SGHRS, CDR2 YFSETQ. For the CDR3, the DNA is TGCGCCAGCAGCCTATTAGGCGGCGGGGAGCTGTTTTTT. It translates to CASSLLGGGELFF.

The chain is built from TRBV18 and TRBJ1-2, with 7 bases fitting TRBD1. The CDR3 loop spans 14 amino acids. The V gene's germline CDR1 is KGHSH and CDR2 LQKENI. V trimming: 3 bases; J trimming: 4 bases; junction bases outside the gene matches: 5. The CDR3 bases are TGTGCCAGCTCACCTTCAGGGGGAAGCTATGGCTACACCTTC. This translates into CASSPSGGSYGYTF.

The genes are TRBV18 and TRBJ1-1; D possibly corresponds to TRBD1 (5 bases). Germline CDR1 and CDR2: KGHSH and LQKENI. V shed 3 bases and J shed 6 bases, with 11 bases lying between them. The CDR3 extends over 13 amino acids. CDR3: CASSPRGGAEAFF. CDR3 nucleotides: TGTGCCAGCTCACCGAGGGGAGGCGCTGAAGCTTTCTTT.

V is TRBV27 and J is TRBJ2-1; 12 bases are a match to TRBD2. The CDR3 consists of 22 residues. Germline V gene data show CDR1 as MNHEY and CDR2 as SMNVEV (reference sequence). V shed 6 bases and J 0 bases; nucleotides not matched to a gene: 21. The CDR3 is CASSTLKRTSGEERVSYNEQFF. The CDR3 DNA follows: TGTGCCAGCAGCACGCTTAAGAGGACTAGCGGGGAAGAGAGGGTCTCCTACAATGAGCAGTTCTTC.

This chain links TRBV4-3 with TRBJ1-5; 10 bases fit TRBD1. CDR1 is LGHNA, CDR2 YSLEER, per germline. The CDR3 totals 16 residues. The V and J ends lost 0 bases and 7 bases, in that order; junction bases with no gene match: 6. This CDR3 reads CASSQETGTGDQPQHF. The CDR3 region has the DNA TGCGCCAGCAGCCAAGAAACCGGGACAGGGGACCAGCCCCAGCATTTT.

J is TRBJ1-5 and V is TRBV7-9; TRBD1 is a possible D gene (5 bases). Germline lookup yields CDR1 SEHNR and CDR2 FQNEAQ (reference sequence). V was clipped by 5 bases and J by 6 bases, with 17 bases between them. This CDR3 contains 15 residues. The CDR3 reads CASSAAGNPIQPQHF. DNA of the CDR3: TGTGCCAGCAGCGCGGCAGGGAACCCAATTCAGCCCCAGCATTTT.

The chain combines TRBV2 with TRBJ1-1, with D maybe TRBD1 (5 bases). CDR1 is SNHLY, CDR2 FYNNEI, per germline. The V end lost 6 bases, the J end lost 1 base, and 9 bases lay between the germline ends. The CDR3 contains 13 residues. CDR3 in amino acids: CASSPQGNTEAFF. CDR3 nucleotides: TGTGCCAGCAGCCCCCAGGGGAACACTGAAGCTTTCTTT.

V and J are TRBV7-9 and TRBJ2-3; 8 bases line up with TRBD2. With 3 bases clipped from V and 2 bases from J, the junction kept 7 bases outside the gene matches. The CDR3 extends over 16 amino acids. CDR1 and CDR2 (germline): SEHNR, FQNEAQ (reference sequence). This chain's CDR3 is CASSFRLATPTDTQYF. The CDR3 region has the DNA TGTGCCAGCAGCTTCAGACTAGCGACCCCCACAGATACGCAGTATTTT.

This clone was picked up one time. The chain carries TRBV19 and TRBJ2-1, with 8 bases identical to TRBD1. J gave up 7 bases and V 4 bases, and 9 bases lay outside the gene matches. Per the germline V gene, CDR1 is LNHDA and CDR2 is SQIVND (reference sequence). The CDR3 covers 15 residues. The CDR3 is CASSRRTGGFNEQFF. CDR3 DNA: TGTGCCAGTAGTAGGCGCACAGGGGGATTTAATGAGCAGTTCTTC.

The rearrangement uses TRBV7-2 and TRBJ2-3; maybe TRBD2 (6 bases). The CDR3 is made up of 15 amino acids. Germline V gene data show CDR1 as SGHTA and CDR2 as FQGNSA. Trimming removed 5 bases from V and 6 bases from J, with 18 bases in between. CDR3 in DNA: TGTGCCAGCAGCGCCTCGGGGGTAGGGAGGGATACGCAGTATTTT. It translates to CASSASGVGRDTQYF.

The rearrangement uses TRBV10-2 and TRBJ1-2, with D tentatively TRBD1 (5 bases). The V end lost 4 bases, the J end lost 4 bases, and 16 bases lay between the germline ends. Germline assignment: CDR1 WSHSY and CDR2 SAAADI. The CDR3 totals 15 residues. CDR3 coding DNA: TGCGCCAGCAGTGGGGTAGGGGAAGGCACCTATGGCTACACCTTC. Its protein product is CASSGVGEGTYGYTF.

The rearrangement joins TRBV7-2 to TRBJ1-2; no clear D gene. The CDR3 extends over 14 amino acids. Germline V lookup: CDR1 SGHTA, CDR2 FQGNSA. Deletions cut 5 bases from V and 7 bases from J, with 17 bases between. The CDR3 sequence: CASSITRTLGGYTF. CDR3 in DNA: TGTGCCAGCAGCATAACACGAACCCTTGGTGGCTACACCTTC.

The V gene is TRBV29-1, the J gene TRBJ2-7; D perhaps matches TRBD1 (5 bases). The CDR3 consists of 14 residues. The germline CDR1 and CDR2 sequences are SQVTM and ANQGSEA. V dropped 1 base and J dropped 0 bases, with 10 bases sitting between them. CDR3 DNA sequence: TGCAGCGTTGAAGCTCAGGGCCGCTCCTACGAGCAGTACTTC. It codes for CSVEAQGRSYEQYF.